One and the same sample provided the 25 T cell receptor beta chains below, sequenced in a study of CD8+ T cells in alopecia areata. Following extraction, RNA underwent reverse transcription to cDNA, which served as the sequencing template. TCRdb keeps only in-frame clones here, not all; method: immunoSEQ multiplex PCR. The table records under 350,000 clones without singletons, the ten largest covering more than 1%. Pooled cells of cutaneous lymph node origin were sorted on CD4, CD8alpha, NKG2D, NKG2ACE and other markers. The specimen was CD4+ T cells sorted from a lymph node. Receptors originate from a C3H/HeJ mouse with alopecia areata. The MHC haplotype of this mouse line is H2-k.

There are many counts of this clone. Gene names denote mouse genes. Sequencing ends 4 residues short of the CDR3 end; the germline J gene provides the rest. Other DNA sequences from this sample encode an identical CDR3 as well. V usage is TRBV13-1 and J usage is TRBJ2-2; D unclear. The CDR3 sequence is 13 residues long. Trimming left V 1 base short and J 1 base short, with 2 bases between. From germline, CDR1 is NSHNY and CDR2 SYGAGN. Partial CDR3 DNA: TGTGCCAGCAGTGATCTAAACACCGGG. Residues: CASSDLNTG. The entire CDR3 protein reads CASSDLNTGQLYF.

A note on this clone: The gene names given are mouse names. From the germline J gene comes the end of the CDR3, since the read stops 3 residues before it. The rearrangement joins TRBV13-2 to TRBJ1-6, with TRBD1 identical over 7 bases. TRBJ1-6 is reported as an ORF; its role is uncertain. The CDR3 sequence is 16 residues long. V lost 1 base and J lost 4; bases outside the gene matches: 5. In germline, CDR1 is NNHNN, CDR2 SYGAGS (reference sequence). CDR3 sequence: CASGDPSGQYNSPLYF. Partial CDR3 DNA: TGTGCCAGCGGTGATCCCTCGGGACAGTATAATTCGCCC.

This clone was observed a few times. Genes and germline come from the mouse. With the read ending 4 residues before the CDR3 end, the germline J gene is used to fill in that end. This specimen includes other DNA sequences encoding the same CDR3. The rearrangement uses TRBV5 and TRBJ2-1; 7 nucleotides match TRBD1. CDR1 is LGHNA, CDR2 YNLKQL, per germline (reference sequence). This CDR3 region has 14 residues. The V gene end was trimmed by 1 base and the J gene end by 4 bases; junction bases not matched to a gene: 1. CDR3 residues: CASSQGQGYAEQFF. The sequenced part of the CDR3 DNA is TGTGCCAGCAGCCAAGGACAGGGATATGCT.

This clone appeared a few times. Gene names follow the mouse nomenclature. The read terminates 4 residues before the CDR3 end, so the remaining end is supplied by the germline J gene. The genes are TRBV13-1 and TRBJ2-7; D may be TRBD1 (6 bases). The CDR3 extends over 12 amino acids. Germline V gene lookup returns CDR1 NSHNY and CDR2 SYGAGN. The CDR3 here is CASSTDSYEQYF. Partial CDR3 DNA: TGTGCCAGCAGTACGGACAGTTAT.

Concerning this clone: Gene names are mouse gene names. The CDR3 DNA, read in part, is TGTGCCAGCAGTATGGGGACTGGGGGGGTCTATGCT. This encodes CASSMGTGGVYA. The full CDR3 is CASSMGTGGVYAEQFF. The chain has TRBV19 and TRBJ2-1, with TRBD2 identical over 13 bases. The read ends 4 residues before the CDR3 terminus; that terminus is restored from the germline J gene. The V gene's germline CDR1 is FNHDT and CDR2 SITEND (reference sequence). Losses at the gene ends were 2 bases for V and 3 bases for J; bases not matched to a gene: 2. CDR3 length equals 16 residues. Drawing the rest from reference TRBV19 and TRBJ2-1, the complete variable domain is GGIITQTPKFLIGQEGQKLTLKCQQNFNHDTMYWYRQDSGKGLRLIYYSITENDLQKGDLSEGYDASREKKSSFSLTVTSAQKNEMAVFLCASSMGTGGVYAEQFFGPGTRLTVL.

This clone was counted only a few times. Mouse germline and gene names are used. The read comes to an end 4 residues before the CDR3 does, leaving the germline J gene to fill in the end. The chain carries TRBV5 and TRBJ2-5; 10 bases map to TRBD2. Germline CDR1 is LGHNA and CDR2 is YNLKQL (reference sequence). CDR3 length: 16 amino acids. CDR3 bases read: TGTGCCAGCAGCCTCCTGGGGGGGCGCTTATTAGAC. Protein: CASSLLGGRLLD. The entire CDR3 protein reads CASSLLGGRLLDTQYF.

The sample holds a few counts of this clone. Mouse gene names and germline throughout. The read halts 4 residues ahead of the CDR3 end, with the missing end drawn from the germline J gene. The chain is built from TRBV1 and TRBJ1-2; TRBD1 matches at 8 bases. J gave up 0 bases and V 4 bases, and 7 bases lay outside the gene matches. The CDR3 loop spans 16 amino acids. In germline, CDR1 is NSQYPW, CDR2 LRSPGD (reference sequence). CDR3 in amino acids: CTCSGTGTGTNSDYTF. The CDR3 bases that were read are TGCACCTGCAGTGGGACCGGGACAGGAACAAACTCC.

This clone was counted only a few times. These gene names are mouse names. The sequenced fragment ends 4 residues before the CDR3 boundary, so the rest is inferred from the germline J gene. The chain has TRBV19 and TRBJ2-3, with TRBD1 as a possible D gene (5 bases). V lost 5 bases and J 0 bases, leaving 10 bases between the germline ends. Germline-derived CDR1 and CDR2 are FNHDT and SITEND (reference sequence). CDR3 length equals 14 residues. CDR3 amino acids: CASRRQSSAETLYF. The part of the CDR3 DNA that was read is TGTGCCAGCAGAAGACAGTCTAGTGCAGAA.

Concerning this clone: Mouse names are used for the genes. The read finishes 4 residues shy of the CDR3 end, and the germline J gene is used to complete it. V is TRBV1 and J is TRBJ2-1, with TRBD1 as a possible D gene (5 bases). Germline V gene data show CDR1 as NSQYPW and CDR2 as LRSPGD (reference sequence). CDR3 length equals 12 residues. The V and J ends lost 6 bases and 4 bases respectively, with 7 bases between them. CDR3 amino acids: CTCRDNYAEQFF. CDR3 DNA (partial): TGCACCTGCAGGGACAATTATGCT.

This clone was counted only a few times. The genes are named according to mouse. Sequencing ends 4 residues short of the CDR3 end; the germline J gene provides the rest. This chain links TRBV1 with TRBJ2-7; maybe TRBD2 (6 bases). CDR1 and CDR2 (germline): NSQYPW, LRSPGD (reference sequence). V was cut by 0 bases and J by 0 bases, with 9 bases left in between. The CDR3 is made up of 15 amino acids. CDR3 DNA, as far as it was read: TGCACCTGCAGTGCAGATCGGGGGGTCTCCTAT. It translates to CTCSADRGVSY. The whole CDR3 sequence reads CTCSADRGVSYEQYF.

On this clone: The genes are named according to mouse. Sequencing ends 4 residues short of the CDR3 end; the germline J gene provides the rest. This specimen includes other DNA sequences encoding the same CDR3. The chain employs TRBV1 and TRBJ2-1, with 7 bases aligning to TRBD1. The CDR3 contains 14 residues. Germline V gene data show CDR1 as NSQYPW and CDR2 as LRSPGD (reference sequence). V dropped 3 bases and J dropped 3; count of bases not matched to a gene: 2. The CDR3 sequence: CTCSAGTAYAEQFF. CDR3 bases read: TGCACCTGCAGTGCGGGGACAGCCTATGCT.

This clone has just a few counts. The gene names here belong to mouse. The CDR3 end falls 4 residues outside the read, so it is completed with the germline J gene. This specimen includes other DNA sequences encoding the same CDR3. V and J are TRBV31 and TRBJ2-2, with 10 bases fitting TRBD2. The junction had 3 bases not matched to a gene; V was cut back by 5 bases and J by 0 bases. The CDR3 totals 15 residues. Germline values: CDR1 GKSSPN, CDR2 SITVG. The sequenced CDR3 bases are TGTGCCTGGTCCGGACTGGGGGCAAACACCGGG. This encodes CAWSGLGANTG. The complete CDR3 reads CAWSGLGANTGQLYF.

The sample holds a few counts of this clone. Mouse gene names and germline throughout. The read terminates 4 residues before the CDR3 end, so the remaining end is supplied by the germline J gene. The V gene is TRBV19, the J gene TRBJ1-1, with D possibly TRBD1 on 5 matching bases. Trimming stripped 0 bases from V and 3 bases from J, with 15 bases between. Germline values: CDR1 FNHDT, CDR2 SITEND (reference sequence). The CDR3 is 16 residues long. The part of the CDR3 DNA that was read is TGTGCCAGCAGTATAGCCCGGGTTCGGGGGGACACA. It translates to CASSIARVRGDT. The full CDR3 reads CASSIARVRGDTEVFF.

Of note for this clone: The genes are named according to mouse. The read comes to an end 4 residues before the CDR3 does, leaving the germline J gene to fill in the end. The rearrangement uses TRBV13-1 and TRBJ1-2, with 7 bases lining up with TRBD1. Germline CDR1 NSHNY, CDR2 SYGAGN. Unmatched junction bases numbered 3, after V lost 4 bases and J lost 0 bases. CDR3 length equals 14 residues. Incomplete CDR3 DNA: TGTGCCAGCAGTCGGGACAGCCCAAACTCC. This encodes CASSRDSPNS. The full CDR3 sequence reads CASSRDSPNSDYTF.

The table lists this clone with a few counts. Gene names denote mouse genes. With the read ending 4 residues before the CDR3 end, the germline J gene is used to fill in that end. This chain uses TRBV13-3 with TRBJ1-1; D perhaps matches TRBD1 (6 bases). V was clipped by 3 bases and J by 4 bases, with 10 bases between them. Germline lookup yields CDR1 NNHDY and CDR2 SYVADS. This CDR3 spans 13 amino acids. This chain's CDR3 is CASSAAGVTEVFF. The sequenced CDR3 bases are TGTGCCAGCAGTGCGGCAGGGGTCACA.

This clone was recorded many times. Gene labels here are mouse ones. The read ends 4 residues before the CDR3 terminus; that terminus is restored from the germline J gene. The chain is built from TRBV17 and TRBJ1-2, with 7 bases fitting TRBD1. J gave up 3 bases and V 2 bases, and 3 bases lay outside the gene matches. There are 14 residues in the CDR3. Germline V gives CDR1 MNHDT, CDR2 YYDKIL. Here the CDR3 reads CASSRRQGDSDYTF. Incomplete CDR3 DNA: TGTGCTAGCAGTAGAAGGCAGGGGGACTCC.

As regards this clone: A much larger clone differs from this one at a single base, so this may be a read error. The genes are named according to mouse. The observed sequence ends 4 residues before the CDR3 terminus, with the missing tail filled in from the germline J gene. The sample carries other DNA sequences with the same CDR3. This chain joins TRBV5 and TRBJ1-1; 7 positions agree with TRBD1. The CDR3 covers 14 residues. The germline CDR1 and CDR2 sequences are LGHNA and YNLKQL (reference sequence). V lost 3 bases, J lost 0 bases, and 1 base stayed unmatched. CDR3 DNA, as far as it was read: TGTGCCAGCAGCCAGCAGGGGGCAAACACA. Its translation is CASSQQGANT. The whole CDR3 sequence is CASSQQGANTEVFF.

Worth noting for this clone: Gene labels here are mouse ones. The sequenced fragment ends 4 residues before the CDR3 boundary, so the rest is inferred from the germline J gene. This chain connects TRBV13-1 to TRBJ2-7; TRBD2 might be the D (6 bases). Per germline, CDR1 NSHNY and CDR2 SYGAGN. The CDR3 totals 14 residues. Incomplete CDR3 DNA: TGTGCCAGCAGTGATCTGGGGCAAAAGTAT. Translation gives CASSDLGQKY. The complete CDR3 protein is CASSDLGQKYEQYF.

With respect to this clone: Gene names denote mouse genes. The sequence runs out 4 residues before the end of the CDR3; the remainder is reconstructed from the germline J gene. The chain couples TRBV19 to TRBJ2-2; tentative D call: TRBD1 (5 bases). Germline V gene lookup returns CDR1 FNHDT and CDR2 SITEND (reference sequence). CDR3 size: 16 residues. V dropped 1 base and J dropped 4 bases, with 14 bases sitting between them. Incomplete CDR3 DNA: TGTGCCAGCAGTATAAGGAGGGGAGATGGCACCGGG. This sequence encodes CASSIRRGDGTG. The entire CDR3 is CASSIRRGDGTGQLYF.

In the case of this clone: A read error may explain this, as a much larger clone is one base away. The gene names here belong to mouse. The sequenced fragment ends 3 residues before the CDR3 boundary, so the rest is inferred from the germline J gene. The V gene is TRBV2, the J gene TRBJ1-6; tentatively, D is TRBD1 (5 bases). TRBJ1-6 is designated an ORF whose function remains uncertain. Deletions cut 4 bases from V and 7 bases from J, with 5 bases between. CDR1 LGHNA and CDR2 YSYQKL come from the germline V gene. The CDR3 runs to 12 residues. CDR3 bases read: TGTGCCAGCAGCCGACAGAATTCGCCC. It encodes CASSRQNSP. The full CDR3 sequence reads CASSRQNSPLYF.

This clone has just a few counts. Mouse names are used for the genes. Additional DNA sequences in this sample encode the identical CDR3. Here the CDR3 reads CTCSARNTEVFF. The CDR3 bases that were read are TGCACCTGCAGTGCAAGAAACACA. J is TRBJ1-1 and V is TRBV1; D ambiguous. The observed sequence ends 4 residues before the CDR3 terminus, with the missing tail filled in from the germline J gene. V was shortened by 2 bases and J by 1 base, with 2 bases between the two germline ends. There are 12 residues in the CDR3. The germline V gene encodes CDR1 NSQYPW and CDR2 LRSPGD (reference sequence).

In this sample, this clone turned up a few times. Genes and germline are mouse. The read is 3 residues too short to cover the CDR3 end, so that end is filled in from the germline J gene. This sequence joins TRBV19 and TRBJ1-6; 7 nucleotides match TRBD1. TRBJ1-6 is reported as an ORF; its role is uncertain. The ends lost 5 bases at V and 1 base at J; junction bases unmatched: 6. This CDR3 region has 16 residues. In germline, CDR1 is FNHDT, CDR2 SITEND (reference sequence). The CDR3 is CASRLGTASYNSPLYF. The CDR3 DNA, read in part, is TGTGCCAGCAGGCTCGGGACAGCCTCCTATAATTCGCCC.

This clone was seen ten or more times. The gene names given are mouse names. The read ends 4 residues shy of where the CDR3 ends; the end is completed using the germline J gene. Other DNA variants within this sample encode the same CDR3. V usage is TRBV17 and J usage is TRBJ2-2, with 7 bases matching TRBD1. This CDR3 has 14 residues. Germline loops: CDR1 MNHDT, CDR2 YYDKIL. Trimming at V came to 1 base and at J to 6 bases, leaving 2 bases not matched to a gene. CDR3: CASSRGQGAGQLYF. The CDR3 DNA, read in part, is TGTGCTAGCAGTAGAGGACAGGGCGCCGGG.

This clone was detected a few times. Gene and germline names: mouse. The sequence runs out 4 residues before the end of the CDR3; the remainder is reconstructed from the germline J gene. The identical CDR3 is also encoded by other nucleotide sequences in the sample. The chain links TRBV5 to TRBJ2-7; 7 nucleotides line up with TRBD2. V was pared by 4 bases and J by 0 bases, with 6 bases of the junction left unmatched. The germline V gene has CDR1 LGHNA and CDR2 YNLKQL (reference sequence). There are 15 residues in the CDR3. The sequenced CDR3 bases are TGTGCCAGCAGCCCTCGACTGGGAGGCTCCTAT. Amino acid sequence: CASSPRLGGSY. The complete CDR3 protein is CASSPRLGGSYEQYF.

This clone was detected a few times. Here the gene names and germline are mouse. Read sequence stops 4 residues before the CDR3 end, and the germline J gene provides the missing end. This chain joins TRBV1 and TRBJ1-2; D possibly corresponds to TRBD1 (6 bases). The CDR3 extends over 15 amino acids. The V end lost 0 bases, the J end lost 3 bases, and 11 bases lay between the germline ends. CDR1 is NSQYPW and CDR2 is LRSPGD in the germline V gene (reference sequence). The CDR3 reads CTCSADWGQDSDYTF. The CDR3 bases that were read are TGCACCTGCAGTGCAGACTGGGGGCAAGACTCC.